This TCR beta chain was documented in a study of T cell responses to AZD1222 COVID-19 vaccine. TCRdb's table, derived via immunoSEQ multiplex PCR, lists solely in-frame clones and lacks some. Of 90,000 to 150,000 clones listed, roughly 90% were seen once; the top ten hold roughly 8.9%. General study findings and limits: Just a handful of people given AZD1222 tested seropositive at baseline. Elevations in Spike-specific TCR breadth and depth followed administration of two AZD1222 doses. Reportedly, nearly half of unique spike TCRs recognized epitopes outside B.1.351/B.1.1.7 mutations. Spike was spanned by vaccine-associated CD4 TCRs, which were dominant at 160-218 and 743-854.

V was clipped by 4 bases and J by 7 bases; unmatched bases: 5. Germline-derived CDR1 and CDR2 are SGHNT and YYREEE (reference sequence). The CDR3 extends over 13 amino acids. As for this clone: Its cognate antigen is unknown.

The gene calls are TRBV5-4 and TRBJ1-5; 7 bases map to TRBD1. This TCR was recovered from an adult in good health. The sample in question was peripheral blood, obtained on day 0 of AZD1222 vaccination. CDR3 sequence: CASSLDREQPQHF. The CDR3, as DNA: TGTGCCAGCAGCCTAGACAGGGAGCAGCCCCAGCATTTT.